This T cell receptor beta chain was documented in a study of CD8 T cells in Susac syndrome. A quantity of about 0.45 to 1 ug RNA underwent reverse transcription using random hexamers. Each CDR3 protein is one row after TCRdb ran MiXCR on the immunoSEQ multiplex PCR reads. This table has 180,000 or so distinct CDR3 sequences, about 95% appearing once. V dropped 2 bases and J dropped 6; count of bases not matched to a gene: 9. From germline, CDR1 is GTSNPN and CDR2 SVGIG (reference sequence). CDR3 length: 14 residues. The gene calls are TRBV30 and TRBJ2-7, with 8 bases aligning to TRBD1. The sequenced sample was CD4+ T cells from PBMCs. The sequence derives from a human donor in good health. This CDR3 is CAWSRGRGPSEQYV. The CDR3 DNA reads TGTGCCTGGAGTCGGGGCAGGGGGCCGTCCGAGCAGTACGTC.